Judged by abundance, the clone carrying this T cell receptor (beta chain) is medium-sized. The entry originates in a study of graft-versus-host responses after intestinal transplantation. On the study more broadly: Isolated intestinal, liver-intestinal, or multivisceral transplants were what recipients had. Anti-thymocyte globulin was used for induction in all recipients, who then took tacrolimus and steroids for 2 to 4 years.

Regarding the study as a whole: Among recipient marrow samples, GvH clones were found; some appeared first in ileum or blood.

TCRdb's table, derived via immunoSEQ multiplex PCR, lists solely in-frame clones and lacks some. The sample has more than 15,000 clones, around 42% seen once. Responders that carried the CFSE label, approximately 200,000 of them, were plated with approximately 200,000 irradiated, violet-dye-labeled stimulator cells. The TCR originated in a human patient who received an intestinal transplant. This material consisted of alloreactive CD8+ T cells from a mixed lymphocyte reaction culture, taken before intestinal transplant. Noted subset: CFSE-low proliferating T cells sorted from approximately 6-day pre-transplant mixed lymphocyte reaction (GvH or HvG direction).

The CDR3: CASSIEGHLFGEKLFF. The CDR3 nucleotides are TGTGCCAGTAGTATAGAGGGACATTTATTTGGTGAAAAACTGTTTTTT. V gene TRBV19 combines with J gene TRBJ1-4, with D maybe TRBD1 (6 bases). Trimming removed 0 bases at V and 7 bases at J, with 15 bases between. This CDR3 contains 16 residues. CDR1 and CDR2 from the germline V gene are LNHDA and SQIVND (reference sequence).